This note documents a single TCR beta chain sequence. Its cognate antigen is unknown. Incorporated into the TCR beta cDNA libraries were unique molecular identifiers, which served to reduce PCR and sequencing biases. Each sample of roughly 0.95 to 10 million input T cells yielded about 500,000 cDNA molecules, so each molecule approximated one T cell. From the PCR reads, TCRdb called clonotypes with MiXCR, one entry per CDR3 protein. The sample lists roughly 650,000 distinct CDR3 sequences, 55% to 60% occurring once. This sample is part of a study of post-analysis software for immune sequencing data. CDR1 is MNHEY and CDR2 is SMNVEV in the germline V gene (reference sequence). Trimming removed 6 bases at V and 7 bases at J, with 19 bases between. The CDR3 length is 14 residues. General study findings and limits: TRBV segments more frequent in patients than in controls numbered roughly 5 and included TRBV5-6, TRBV5-1 and TRBV20-1. People with multiple sclerosis had a significantly lower normalized Chao1 diversity than controls did.

The origin of this receptor is a girl aged 2 to 10 with multiple sclerosis. This chain joins TRBV27 and TRBJ2-7; D perhaps matches TRBD2 (7 bases). Sample: blood. The chain's CDR3 is CASRASGQFREQYF. DNA for the CDR3: TGTGCCAGCAGGGCTAGCGGACAGTTTCGAGAGCAGTACTTC.